A single sample is the source of the 23 T cell receptor beta chains below, sequenced in a study of blood T cells in healthy people across ages. Primed by a sample-barcoded 5' primer and a J-beta primer mix, a second PCR proceeded for roughly 7 to 11 cycles. TCRdb called the 5' RACE reads again in MiXCR, with one record for every CDR3 protein. This sample has some 1.6 million distinct CDR3 sequences, with around 36% found just once. Sequencing was done on a sample of blood. Receptors originate from a woman in her twenties or thirties in good health.

Comment on this clonotype: One end of the junction does not line up with germline, which may come from a read error. The V call is TRBV5-1, the J call TRBJ2-7, with D tentatively TRBD1 (6 bases). CDR3 size: 15 residues. Germline CDR1 and CDR2: SGHRS and YFSETQ. The CDR3 nucleotides are TGCACCAGCAGCCCTACAGGGCCCGTCTCCTGCGAGCAGTACTTC. It is translated as CTSSPTGPVSCEQYF.

This clonotype was observed a few times. In nucleotides, the CDR3 is TGCGCCAGCAGCCAAGAGCCAGGAGAGACCCAGTACTTC. The encoded protein is CASSQEPGETQYF. The gene calls are TRBV4-1 and TRBJ2-5; D is uncertain. The length of the CDR3 is 13 residues. V was cut by 0 bases and J by 4 bases, with 6 bases left in between. Germline CDR1 is MGHRA and CDR2 is YSYEKL.

This clonotype was seen a handful of times. V and J are TRBV28 and TRBJ1-1; 8 bases map to TRBD1. V lost 2 bases, J lost 0 bases, and 2 bases stayed unmatched. Germline CDR1 and CDR2: MDHEN and SYDVKM. The CDR3 loop spans 15 amino acids. This CDR3 reads CASSLTQGVNTEAFF. As DNA, the CDR3 is TGTGCCAGCAGTTTAACACAGGGGGTGAACACTGAAGCTTTCTTT.

This clonotype was seen a single time. This chain uses TRBV15 with TRBJ2-5; 15 nucleotides align to TRBD2. Germline assignment: CDR1 LNHNV and CDR2 YYDKDF (reference sequence). The CDR3 has 16 residues. The junction had 6 bases not matched to a gene; V was cut back by 3 bases and J by 7 bases. The DNA for the CDR3 is TGTGCCACCAGCAGCTTGGGACTAGCGGGAGGAGGGACCCAGTACTTC. As protein: CATSSLGLAGGGTQYF.

As to this clonotype: The germline gene is not matched at one end of the junction; a read error may be the cause. The chain employs TRBV4-1 and TRBJ2-3; possible D gene TRBD2, 6 bases. CDR3 length equals 14 residues. Germline V gene lookup returns CDR1 MGHRA and CDR2 YSYEKL. In DNA, the CDR3 is TGCGCCAGCAGCCAGGACCTACGGGGTTCAAGCGGGTTTTTT. It specifies CASSQDLRGSSGFF.

On this clonotype: Germline is not matched at one junction end, which may reflect a read error. CDR3 residues: CASGPTGGLAGSEQDF. The DNA for the CDR3 is TGTGCCAGCGGACCGACTGGGGGGCTAGCGGGAAGCGAGCAGGACTTC. The V call is TRBV27, the J call TRBJ2-7; 9 bases align to TRBD2. The germline V gene encodes CDR1 MNHEY and CDR2 SMNVEV (reference sequence). The CDR3 sequence is 16 residues long.

J is TRBJ2-5 and V is TRBV6-1; D remains ambiguous. CDR1 is MNHNS and CDR2 is SASEGT in the germline V gene. The CDR3 runs to 13 residues. V was trimmed by 1 base and J by 9 bases, leaving 12 bases between them. CDR3 sequence (DNA): TGTGCCAGCAGTGAAGGGGTTCCTTCGTCCCAGTACTTC. This codes for CASSEGVPSSQYF.

The sample holds one count of this clonotype. The CDR3 coding sequence is TGCAGTGCTAGTCAAGGGGGTAATGAAGCTTTCTTT. The encoded protein is CSASQGGNEAFF. The chain uses TRBV20-1 and TRBJ1-1, with a weak D call TRBD1 (6 bases). This CDR3 has 12 amino acids. Trimming removed 3 bases at V and 7 bases at J, with 12 bases between. Germline lookup yields CDR1 DFQATT and CDR2 SNEGSKA (reference sequence).

The chain recombines TRBV18 with TRBJ1-1; 11 bases are shared with TRBD1. Trimming at V came to 4 bases and at J to 6 bases, leaving 4 bases not matched to a gene. The germline V gene encodes CDR1 KGHSH and CDR2 LQKENI. The CDR3 runs to 14 residues. CDR3 region: CASSRGQGAAEAFF. DNA of the CDR3: TGTGCCAGCTCACGTGGACAGGGGGCGGCTGAAGCTTTCTTT.

J is TRBJ2-2 and V is TRBV6-1, with D uncertain. The CDR3 extends over 13 amino acids. V gave up 9 bases and J gave up 4 bases, with 12 bases separating them. CDR1 and CDR2 from the germline V gene are MNHNS and SASEGT. The CDR3 reads CASTEGFTGELFF. CDR3 DNA: TGTGCCAGTACGGAAGGATTCACCGGGGAGCTGTTTTTT.

The chain joins TRBV5-1 to TRBJ1-5, with unresolved D. Germline CDR1 is SGHRS and CDR2 is YFSETQ. V was clipped by 3 bases and J by 5 bases, with 9 bases between them. This CDR3 comprises 13 residues. Written as DNA, the CDR3 is TGCGCCAGCAGCTCGGGGATTGATCAGCCCCAGCATTTT. Its translation is CASSSGIDQPQHF.

The V and J genes are TRBV7-9 and TRBJ2-1; 7 bases agree with TRBD2. The CDR3 sequence is 13 residues long. Germline V CDR1 and CDR2: SEHNR, FQNEAQ (reference sequence). V lost 3 bases, J lost 13 bases, and 9 bases stayed unmatched. The CDR3 bases are TGTGCCAGCAGCTTGGGGGAGGGTGTGGTCCAGTTCTTC. Amino acids: CASSLGEGVVQFF.

This chain connects TRBV28 to TRBJ2-6; D gene ambiguous. CDR3 size: 18 residues. V dropped 5 bases and J dropped 0 bases, with 17 bases sitting between them. The germline V gene has CDR1 MDHEN and CDR2 SYDVKM. CDR3 sequence (DNA): TGTGCCAGCAGTCCAATATATTTAGCCGTCTCTGGGGCCAACGTCCTGACTTTC. Translation gives CASSPIYLAVSGANVLTF.

The chain links TRBV5-1 to TRBJ2-3; weak D call: TRBD2 (5 bases). The CDR3 has 18 amino acids. Trimming stripped 4 bases from V and 5 bases from J, with 26 bases between. CDR1 is SGHRS and CDR2 is YFSETQ in the germline V gene. In DNA, the CDR3 is TGCGCCAGCAGCAACCCGGGTCGTCCCCAGAGGGCGAGAGATACGCAGTATTTT. It is translated as CASSNPGRPQRARDTQYF.

This clonotype was counted a few times. The chain carries TRBV7-9 and TRBJ2-7; the match to TRBD1 covers 7 bases. The trim removed 5 bases at V and 10 bases at J, leaving 17 bases unmatched. CDR1 and CDR2 (germline): SEHNR, FQNEAQ (reference sequence). The CDR3 runs 15 residues. The CDR3 here is CASSPGTAFTLRQYF. DNA of the CDR3: TGTGCCAGCAGCCCCGGGACAGCCTTTACCCTACGCCAGTACTTC.

This clonotype has a handful of counts. This chain links TRBV9 with TRBJ2-3; 10 bases fit TRBD2. Per germline, CDR1 SGDLS and CDR2 YYNGEE. J was trimmed by 0 bases and V by 3 bases; bases with no gene match: 4. This CDR3 spans 16 amino acids. The CDR3 loop is CASSDGTSVSTDTQYF. The DNA for the CDR3 is TGTGCCAGCAGCGACGGGACTAGCGTAAGCACAGATACGCAGTATTTT.

The chain uses TRBV27 and TRBJ2-5, with 9 bases lining up with TRBD2. With 0 bases clipped from V and 6 bases from J, the junction kept 5 bases outside the gene matches. Germline V gives CDR1 MNHEY, CDR2 SMNVEV (reference sequence). The CDR3 runs 15 residues. CDR3 sequence (DNA): TGTGCCAGCAGTTTATCGTCCGCGGGGGGGAAGACCCAGTACTTC. It specifies CASSLSSAGGKTQYF.

This clonotype came up a few times. This sequence joins TRBV5-6 and TRBJ2-7, with 7 bases matching TRBD1. Germline trimming cut 6 bases from V and 4 bases from J; bases unmatched to any gene: 10. This CDR3 spans 14 amino acids. Germline CDR1 SGHDT, CDR2 YYEEEE. The CDR3: CASTKLGGEYEQYF. The CDR3 DNA is TGTGCCAGCACCAAGCTAGGGGGCGAGTACGAGCAGTACTTC.

This clonotype appeared a few times. The V and J genes are TRBV7-9 and TRBJ2-3, with D perhaps TRBD1 (5 bases). Trimming took off 4 bases at V and 4 bases at J, with 18 bases between the two ends. Germline CDR1 and CDR2: SEHNR and FQNEAQ (reference sequence). CDR3 length equals 16 residues. The CDR3 loop is CASSSAPSGLPDTQYF. The CDR3 nucleotides are TGTGCCAGCAGCTCAGCCCCCTCAGGGCTCCCAGATACGCAGTATTTT.

The chain carries TRBV9 and TRBJ2-5; D is unclear. Germline V gives CDR1 SGDLS, CDR2 YYNGEE. The CDR3 spans 16 residues. V shed 0 bases and J shed 3 bases, with 15 bases lying between them. CDR3 region: CASSVGIAVGEETQYF. As DNA, the CDR3 is TGTGCCAGCAGCGTAGGGATAGCCGTAGGAGAAGAGACCCAGTACTTC.

This clonotype was counted at least ten times. One junction end disagrees with the germline gene, perhaps due to a read error. The gene calls are TRBV7-9 and TRBJ2-3, with D maybe TRBD2 (5 bases). This CDR3 comprises 12 residues. CDR1 SEHNR and CDR2 FQNEAQ come from the germline V gene (reference sequence). CDR3 nucleotides: TGCGCCAGCAGCTTGGAGGCAGATACGCAGTATTTT. Translating it yields CASSLEADTQYF.

The chain recombines TRBV27 with TRBJ2-1; TRBD1 matches 9 bases. V lost 10 bases and J lost 4; bases outside the gene matches: 11. From germline, CDR1 is MNHEY and CDR2 SMNVEV (reference sequence). The CDR3 extends over 15 amino acids. The CDR3 region is CATWRRGTGYNEQFF. The CDR3 DNA is TGTGCCACGTGGAGGAGGGGGACAGGGTACAATGAGCAGTTCTTC.

J is TRBJ2-5 and V is TRBV20-1, with TRBD2 matching 12 bases. TRBJ2-7 explains the end of the DNA better; the J call may be wrong. The CDR3 spans 17 residues. The germline V gene has CDR1 DFQATT and CDR2 SNEGSKA (reference sequence). CDR3 amino acids: CSASTSGSDYLGDEQYF. The CDR3 DNA sequence: TGCAGTGCTTCGACTAGCGGGAGCGATTACTTGGGGGACGAGCAGTACTTC.